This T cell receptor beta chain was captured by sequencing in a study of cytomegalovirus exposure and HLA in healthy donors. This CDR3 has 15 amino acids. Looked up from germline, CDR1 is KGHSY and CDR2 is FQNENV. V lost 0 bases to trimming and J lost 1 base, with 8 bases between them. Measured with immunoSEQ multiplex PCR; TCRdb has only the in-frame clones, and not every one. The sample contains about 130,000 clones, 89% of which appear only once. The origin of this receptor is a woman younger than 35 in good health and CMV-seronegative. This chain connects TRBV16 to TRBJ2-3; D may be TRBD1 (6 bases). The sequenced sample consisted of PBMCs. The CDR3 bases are TGTGCCAGCAGCCAATCGTGGGGGCGCACAGATACGCAGTATTTT. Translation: CASSQSWGRTDTQYF.